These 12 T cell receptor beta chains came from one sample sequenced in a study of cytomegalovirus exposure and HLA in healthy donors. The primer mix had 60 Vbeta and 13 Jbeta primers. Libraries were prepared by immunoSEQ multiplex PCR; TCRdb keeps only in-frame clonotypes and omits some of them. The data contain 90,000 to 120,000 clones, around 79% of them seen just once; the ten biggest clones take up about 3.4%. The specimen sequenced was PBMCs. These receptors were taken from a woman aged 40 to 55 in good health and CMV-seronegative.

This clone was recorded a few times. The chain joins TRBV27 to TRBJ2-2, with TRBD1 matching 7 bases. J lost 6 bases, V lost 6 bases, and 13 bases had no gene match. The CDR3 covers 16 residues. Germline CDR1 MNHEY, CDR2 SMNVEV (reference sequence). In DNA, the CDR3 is TGTGCCAGCAGCCCCTACACAGGGGTAATCGCCGGGGAGCTGTTTTTT. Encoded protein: CASSPYTGVIAGELFF.

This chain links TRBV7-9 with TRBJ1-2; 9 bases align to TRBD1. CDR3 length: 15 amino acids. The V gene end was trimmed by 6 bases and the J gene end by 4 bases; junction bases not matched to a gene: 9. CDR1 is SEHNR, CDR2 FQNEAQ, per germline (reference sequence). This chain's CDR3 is CASSPLTGGSYGYTF. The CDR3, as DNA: TGTGCCAGCAGTCCTTTGACAGGGGGGTCCTATGGCTACACCTTC.

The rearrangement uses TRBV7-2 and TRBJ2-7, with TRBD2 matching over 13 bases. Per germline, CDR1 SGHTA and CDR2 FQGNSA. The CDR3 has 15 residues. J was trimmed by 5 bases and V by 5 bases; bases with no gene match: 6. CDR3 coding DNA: TGTGCCAGCAGCGTGGTGGGGACTAGCGGGGACGAGCAGTACTTC. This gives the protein CASSVVGTSGDEQYF. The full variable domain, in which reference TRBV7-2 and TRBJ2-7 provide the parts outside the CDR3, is GAGVSQSPSNKVTEKGKDVELRCDPISGHTALYWYRQSLGQGLEFLIYFQGNSAPDKSGLPSDRFSAERTGGSVSTLTIQRTQQEDSAVYLCASSVVGTSGDEQYFGPGTRLTVT.

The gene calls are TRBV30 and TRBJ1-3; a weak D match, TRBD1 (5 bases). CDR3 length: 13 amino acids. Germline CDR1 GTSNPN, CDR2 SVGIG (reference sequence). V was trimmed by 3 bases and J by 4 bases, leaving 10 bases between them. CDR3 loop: CAWSTNRGNTIYF. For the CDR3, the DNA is TGTGCCTGGAGCACCAACAGGGGAAACACCATATATTTT.

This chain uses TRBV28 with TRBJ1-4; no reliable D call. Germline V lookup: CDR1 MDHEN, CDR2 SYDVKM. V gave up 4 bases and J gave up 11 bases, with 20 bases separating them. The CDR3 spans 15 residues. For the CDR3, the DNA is TGTGCCAGCAGTTCTTTGGTGCGGGTAATGGGGAAACTGTTTTTT. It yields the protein CASSSLVRVMGKLFF.

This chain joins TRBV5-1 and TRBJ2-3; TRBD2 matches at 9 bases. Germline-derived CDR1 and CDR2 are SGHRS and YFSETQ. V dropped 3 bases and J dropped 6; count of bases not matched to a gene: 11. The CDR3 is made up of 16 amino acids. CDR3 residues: CASSSQIAGDADTQYF. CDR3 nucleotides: TGCGCCAGCAGCTCCCAGATAGCGGGGGACGCCGATACGCAGTATTTT.

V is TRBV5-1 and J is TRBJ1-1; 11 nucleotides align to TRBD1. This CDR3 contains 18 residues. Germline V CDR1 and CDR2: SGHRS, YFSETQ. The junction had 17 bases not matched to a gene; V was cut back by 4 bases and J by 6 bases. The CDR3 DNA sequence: TGCGCCAGCAGCCACGCGAAAGTACCGGGACAGGGGGGCGCTGAAGCTTTCTTT. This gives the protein CASSHAKVPGQGGAEAFF.

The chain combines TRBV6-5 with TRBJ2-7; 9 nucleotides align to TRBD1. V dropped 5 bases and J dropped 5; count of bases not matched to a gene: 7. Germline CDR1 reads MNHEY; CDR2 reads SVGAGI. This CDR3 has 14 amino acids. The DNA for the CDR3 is TGTGCCAGCAGTCTCCGGGACAGGGTCAACGAGCAGTACTTC. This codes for CASSLRDRVNEQYF.

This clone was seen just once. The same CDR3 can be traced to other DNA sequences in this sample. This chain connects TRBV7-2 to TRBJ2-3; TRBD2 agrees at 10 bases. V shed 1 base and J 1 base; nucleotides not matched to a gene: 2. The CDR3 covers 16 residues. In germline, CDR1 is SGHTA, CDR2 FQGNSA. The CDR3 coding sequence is TGTGCCAGCAGCTTAGGCCTAGCGGGGGGCACAGATACGCAGTATTTT. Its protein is CASSLGLAGGTDTQYF.

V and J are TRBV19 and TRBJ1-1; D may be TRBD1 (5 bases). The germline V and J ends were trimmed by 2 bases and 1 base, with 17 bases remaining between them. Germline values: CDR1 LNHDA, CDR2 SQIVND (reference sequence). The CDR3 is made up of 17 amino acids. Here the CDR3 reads CASSIRGRKGPNTEAFF. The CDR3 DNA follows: TGTGCCAGTAGTATACGCGGACGTAAGGGGCCGAACACTGAAGCTTTCTTT.

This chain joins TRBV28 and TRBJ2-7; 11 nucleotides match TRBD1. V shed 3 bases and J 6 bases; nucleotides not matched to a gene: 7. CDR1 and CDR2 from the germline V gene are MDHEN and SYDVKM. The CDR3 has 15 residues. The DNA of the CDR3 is TGTGCCAGCAGTTTTTTGGGACAGGGGGTACGCGAGCAGTACTTC. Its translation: CASSFLGQGVREQYF.

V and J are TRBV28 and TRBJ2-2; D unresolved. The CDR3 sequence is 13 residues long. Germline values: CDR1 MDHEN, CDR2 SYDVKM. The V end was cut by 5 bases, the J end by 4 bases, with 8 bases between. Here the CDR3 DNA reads TGTGCCAGCAGTCGGTCCGCCACCGGGGAGCTGTTTTTT. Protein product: CASSRSATGELFF.